A single sample is the source of the 31 T cell receptor beta chains below, sequenced in a study of cytomegalovirus exposure and HLA in healthy donors (dated by TCRdb to 2015 to 2018). Library generation was performed with the immunoSEQ multiplex PCR assay. For the multiplex PCR, a mixture combining 60 forward primers for TCR Vbeta segments and 13 reverse primers for TCR Jbeta segments was used. The table comes from immuneACCESS by way of TCRdb, which keeps in-frame sequences with V and J called. Part of the clones is missing from these tables; in studies checked, under half for an unresolved V gene and the rest for unknown reasons. The sample includes 140,000 to 150,000 clones, with less than 85% observed a single time. The top ten constitute approximately 2% of the sample. Sequencing was done on a sample of PBMCs. The receptors come from a woman in her sixties or seventies in good health and CMV-seropositive.

This clone was detected a few times. The rearrangement links TRBV10-2 to TRBJ1-1, with a possible D match to TRBD1 (5 bases). The CDR3 consists of 12 residues. V gave up 2 bases and J gave up 10 bases, with 11 bases separating them. Germline V gives CDR1 WSHSY, CDR2 SAAADI. The CDR3, as DNA: TGCGCCAGCAGTGAGGGGGCAGCGGGAGCTTTCTTT. Translating gives CASSEGAAGAFF.

This sequence joins TRBV5-1 and TRBJ2-1; 11 bases match TRBD2. The CDR3 covers 17 residues. After removal of 3 bases from V and 0 bases from J, the junction contained 5 bases not matched to a gene. Germline V gives CDR1 SGHRS, CDR2 YFSETQ. The CDR3 DNA reads TGCGCCAGCAGCTCCCGGACTAGCGGGTTCTCCTACAATGAGCAGTTCTTC. This sequence encodes CASSSRTSGFSYNEQFF.

This chain links TRBV11-2 with TRBJ2-1, with 8 bases that match TRBD2. The CDR3 is made up of 16 amino acids. In germline, CDR1 is SGHAT, CDR2 FQNNGV. The J segment lost 0 bases and the V segment lost 5 bases, leaving 6 bases of the junction unmatched. CDR3 nucleotide sequence: TGTGCCAGCAGCCCAGCCCGGGGGGGCTCCTACAATGAGCAGTTCTTC. As protein: CASSPARGGSYNEQFF. The full variable domain, its missing parts supplied by reference TRBV11-2 and TRBJ2-1, is EAGVAQSPRYKIIEKRQSVAFWCNPISGHATLYWYQQILGQGPKLLIQFQNNGVVDDSQLPKDRFSAERLKGVDSTLKIQPAKLEDSAVYLCASSPARGGSYNEQFFGPGTRLTVL.

This chain links TRBV19 with TRBJ2-7; the D gene is possibly TRBD2 (5 bases). V was clipped by 5 bases and J by 3 bases, with 14 bases between them. CDR1 and CDR2 from the germline V gene are LNHDA and SQIVND (reference sequence). This CDR3 contains 14 residues. The CDR3: CASSPGLGLYEQYF. The CDR3 nucleotides are TGTGCCAGTAGTCCCGGACTGGGTCTCTACGAGCAGTACTTC.

The genes are TRBV28 and TRBJ1-6, with TRBD1 identical over 9 bases. Germline values: CDR1 MDHEN, CDR2 SYDVKM. The CDR3 runs 15 residues. V was clipped by 7 bases and J by 10 bases; unmatched bases: 11. CDR3 nucleotide sequence: TGTGCCAGCAACTCCCCGGGACAGGGTATATCACCCCTCCACTTT. Its translation is CASNSPGQGISPLHF.

The rearrangement joins TRBV9 to TRBJ2-3; 12 bases match TRBD2. The germline V gene has CDR1 SGDLS and CDR2 YYNGEE. The trim removed 0 bases at V and 6 bases at J, leaving 2 bases unmatched. The CDR3 contains 15 residues. The CDR3 protein is CASSVGTSGRDTQYF. For the CDR3, the DNA is TGTGCCAGCAGCGTAGGTACTAGCGGGAGGGATACGCAGTATTTT.

Here the CDR3 reads CASSILTGLNEKLFF. CDR3 in DNA: TGTGCCAGCAGTATCCTGACAGGGTTGAATGAAAAACTGTTTTTT. The chain uses TRBV28 and TRBJ1-4; 7 nucleotides line up with TRBD1. The V segment lost 5 bases and the J segment 5 bases; nucleotides outside the gene matches: 8. Germline values: CDR1 MDHEN, CDR2 SYDVKM. The CDR3 runs 15 residues.

The rearrangement joins TRBV5-1 to TRBJ2-3, with D possibly matching TRBD2 (6 bases). The CDR3 totals 15 residues. Germline-derived CDR1 and CDR2 are SGHRS and YFSETQ. The V gene lost 0 bases and the J gene lost 4 bases, with 12 bases spanning the gap. The CDR3 DNA reads as TGCGCCAGCAGCTTGGCGGGAGTAGGCGCAGATACGCAGTATTTT. This sequence encodes CASSLAGVGADTQYF. Combining the CDR3 with reference TRBV5-1 and TRBJ2-3 gives the whole variable domain KAGVTQTPRYLIKTRGQQVTLSCSPISGHRSVSWYQQTPGQGLQFLFEYFSETQRNKGNFPGRFSGRQFSNSRSEMNVSTLELGDSALYLCASSLAGVGADTQYFGPGTRLTVL.

This chain uses TRBV5-1 with TRBJ2-7; 11 bases line up with TRBD2. CDR1 is SGHRS, CDR2 YFSETQ, per germline. The CDR3 runs to 15 residues. The trim removed 2 bases at V and 2 bases at J, leaving 3 bases unmatched. The CDR3 loop is CASSFTSGSAYEQYF. The CDR3 DNA reads TGCGCCAGCAGCTTTACTAGCGGGAGTGCCTACGAGCAGTACTTC.

CDR3 residues: CASSPPSSNEQYF. The CDR3, as DNA: TGTGCCAGCAGCCCGCCCTCTAGCAACGAGCAGTACTTC. This chain uses TRBV7-3 with TRBJ2-7; TRBD2 is a possible D gene (5 bases). The CDR3 is 13 amino acids. Trimming removed 5 bases at V and 5 bases at J, with 13 bases between. CDR1 and CDR2 from the germline V gene are SGHTA and FQGTGA. The variable domain in full, completed from reference TRBV7-3 and TRBJ2-7, reads GAGVSQTPSNKVTEKGKYVELRCDPISGHTALYWYRQSLGQGPEFLIYFQGTGAADDSGLPNDRFFAVRPEGSVSTLKIQRTERGDSAVYLCASSPPSSNEQYFGPGTRLTVT.

V gene TRBV18 combines with J gene TRBJ1-1; TRBD1 matches at 9 bases. The CDR3 has 14 residues. Germline V CDR1 and CDR2: KGHSH, LQKENI. J lost 4 bases, V lost 3 bases, and 3 bases had no gene match. CDR3 DNA sequence: TGTGCCAGCTCACCGGGACAGGGTACCACTGAAGCTTTCTTT. This codes for CASSPGQGTTEAFF.

The rearrangement joins TRBV11-2 to TRBJ2-7; D is ambiguous. Looked up from germline, CDR1 is SGHAT and CDR2 is FQNNGV. The CDR3 spans 14 residues. The V and J ends lost 0 bases and 4 bases respectively, with 10 bases between them. CDR3 residues: CASSLELSSYEQYF. Written as DNA, the CDR3 is TGTGCCAGCAGCTTAGAACTAAGCTCTTACGAGCAGTACTTC. Full variable domain (outside the CDR3, taken from reference TRBV11-2 and TRBJ2-7): EAGVAQSPRYKIIEKRQSVAFWCNPISGHATLYWYQQILGQGPKLLIQFQNNGVVDDSQLPKDRFSAERLKGVDSTLKIQPAKLEDSAVYLCASSLELSSYEQYFGPGTRLTVT.

This clone is a singleton in its sample. The gene calls are TRBV5-1 and TRBJ2-3; D perhaps matches TRBD2 (6 bases). Trimming took off 2 bases at V and 5 bases at J, with 18 bases between the two ends. CDR1 SGHRS and CDR2 YFSETQ come from the germline V gene. The CDR3 has 16 residues. This chain's CDR3 is CASSFARLGSIDTQYF. The DNA for the CDR3 is TGCGCCAGCAGCTTCGCTAGACTAGGGTCCATAGATACGCAGTATTTT.

This clone was seen a single time. The chain recombines TRBV30 with TRBJ2-4, with TRBD1 matching 7 bases. V trimming: 5 bases; J trimming: 6 bases; junction bases outside the gene matches: 4. The CDR3 is made up of 12 amino acids. The germline gives CDR1 GTSNPN, CDR2 SVGIG (reference sequence). The CDR3, as DNA: TGTGCCTGGTGGACAGGCGGAAACATTCAGTACTTC. Its protein product is CAWWTGGNIQYF.

The gene calls are TRBV6-6 and TRBJ2-7, with 7 bases matching TRBD1. The CDR3 is 13 residues long. Germline V gene data show CDR1 as MNHNY and CDR2 as SVGAGI (reference sequence). Unmatched junction bases numbered 3, after V lost 1 base and J lost 6 bases. CDR3 bases: TGTGCCAGCAGTTACTTCGACAGGGCCGAGCAGTACTTC. Its translation: CASSYFDRAEQYF.

V is TRBV11-3 and J is TRBJ2-1, with TRBD2 matching 8 bases. The CDR3 covers 16 residues. Germline values: CDR1 SGHNT, CDR2 YENEEA. V gave up 5 bases and J gave up 0 bases; unmatched junction bases: 6. Written as DNA, the CDR3 is TGTGCCAGCAGCCCCGGGGGGGGTAGCTCCTACAATGAGCAGTTCTTC. This sequence encodes CASSPGGGSSYNEQFF. Supplemented by reference TRBV11-3 and TRBJ2-1, the full variable domain reads EAGVVQSPRYKIIEKKQPVAFWCNPISGHNTLYWYLQNLGQGPELLIRYENEEAVDDSQLPKDRFSAERLKGVDSTLKIQPAELGDSAVYLCASSPGGGSSYNEQFFGPGTRLTVL.

The chain is built from TRBV6-1 and TRBJ2-3; 7 nucleotides line up with TRBD1. V shed 2 bases and J 5 bases; nucleotides not matched to a gene: 10. CDR1 is MNHNS and CDR2 is SASEGT in the germline V gene. The CDR3 covers 16 residues. The CDR3 protein is CASSEFGRQGRDTQYF. The CDR3, as DNA: TGTGCCAGCAGTGAATTTGGGCGACAGGGTAGAGATACGCAGTATTTT.

J is TRBJ1-1 and V is TRBV2, with a weak D call TRBD1 (5 bases). Germline V CDR1 and CDR2: SNHLY, FYNNEI. V dropped 6 bases and J dropped 1 base, with 9 bases sitting between them. The CDR3 is 13 amino acids. CDR3 sequence reads: CASRTQGNTEAFF. The CDR3 bases are TGTGCCAGCAGAACCCAGGGGAACACTGAAGCTTTCTTT.

The chain has TRBV5-5 and TRBJ1-1; D unclear. Trimming cost V 4 bases and J 1 base, with 11 bases left between them. The V gene's germline CDR1 is SGHKS and CDR2 YYEKEE (reference sequence). The CDR3 totals 14 residues. The CDR3 nucleotides are TGTGCCAGCAGCCCCAGACATACGAACACTGAAGCTTTCTTT. Its protein product is CASSPRHTNTEAFF.

This clone was found a few times. This rearrangement joins TRBV6-5 to TRBJ2-1; 7 nucleotides match TRBD1. Germline V lookup: CDR1 MNHEY, CDR2 SVGAGI. Trimming removed 2 bases from V and 10 bases from J; junction bases left unmatched: 8. The CDR3 is 14 residues long. The chain's CDR3 is CASSYEGARREQFF. DNA of the CDR3: TGTGCCAGCAGTTACGAGGGGGCGCGCAGGGAGCAGTTCTTC.

This rearrangement joins TRBV4-2 to TRBJ2-7, with D possibly matching TRBD2 (6 bases). With 3 bases removed from V and 4 bases from J, the gap between germline ends came to 16 bases. There are 15 residues in the CDR3. Germline-derived CDR1 and CDR2 are LGHNA and YNFKEQ. The CDR3 DNA reads TGTGCCAGCAGCCAGACCACTCTAGCGACGTACGAGCAGTACTTC. It codes for CASSQTTLATYEQYF.

V is TRBV9 and J is TRBJ2-2, with a weak D call TRBD1 (6 bases). Germline values: CDR1 SGDLS, CDR2 YYNGEE. V lost 4 bases to trimming and J lost 3 bases, with 16 bases between them. The CDR3 has 16 residues. CDR3 in amino acids: CASSPRTVRYTGELFF. The DNA of the CDR3 is TGTGCCAGCAGCCCCCGGACAGTTAGATACACCGGGGAGCTGTTTTTT.

In this sample, this clone turned up once. The CDR3 DNA reads as TGTGCCTGGGGGCCCCTAGCTCACACCTACGAGCAGTACTTC. This sequence encodes CAWGPLAHTYEQYF. V and J are TRBV21-1 and TRBJ2-7; TRBD1, the table's D call, lacks a check against the DNA. TRBV21-1 is recorded as a pseudogene. The CDR3 contains 14 residues.

This clone turned up a few times. The gene calls are TRBV5-4 and TRBJ2-2, with D perhaps TRBD1 (6 bases). Trimming took off 4 bases at V and 2 bases at J, with 18 bases between the two ends. Germline V gives CDR1 SGHNT, CDR2 YYREEE (reference sequence). This CDR3 comprises 17 residues. CDR3: CASSPKAQGTNTGELFF. The DNA of the CDR3 is TGTGCCAGCAGCCCAAAAGCACAGGGTACTAACACCGGGGAGCTGTTTTTT.

The chain links TRBV6-5 to TRBJ2-2; 7 positions match TRBD1. Germline V gives CDR1 MNHEY, CDR2 SVGAGI. V lost 7 bases to trimming and J lost 4 bases; unmatched junction nucleotides: 9. The CDR3 totals 15 residues. The DNA of the CDR3 is TGTGCCAGCACCCTACTCAGGGGGACCACCGGGGAGCTGTTTTTT. It encodes CASTLLRGTTGELFF.

The CDR3 sequence is CAWSVRTGTYNEQFF. The CDR3 bases are TGTGCCTGGAGTGTACGAACAGGTACCTACAATGAGCAGTTCTTC. The chain uses TRBV30 and TRBJ2-1; possibly TRBD1 for D (5 bases). With 0 bases removed from V and 2 bases from J, the gap between germline ends came to 11 bases. The germline CDR1 and CDR2 sequences are GTSNPN and SVGIG (reference sequence). The CDR3 totals 15 residues.

J is TRBJ1-2 and V is TRBV4-1, with 8 bases aligning to TRBD1. The CDR3 consists of 14 residues. Looked up from germline, CDR1 is MGHRA and CDR2 is YSYEKL. V lost 2 bases to trimming and J lost 8 bases; unmatched junction nucleotides: 7. CDR3 coding DNA: TGCGCCAGCAGCCAACAGGGGGCGGGGGAGGGCTACACCTTC. It is translated as CASSQQGAGEGYTF.

In DNA form, the CDR3 reads TGTGCCAGCAGTCCACGTCCTCTAGGGCAGTACTTC. Encoded protein: CASSPRPLGQYF. V usage is TRBV28 and J usage is TRBJ2-7; the D is unclear. Trimming stripped 5 bases from V and 9 bases from J, with 14 bases between. This CDR3 is 12 amino acids long. Germline V CDR1 and CDR2: MDHEN, SYDVKM.

This CDR3 is CASSTQGTGLYGYTF. The DNA of the CDR3 is TGTGCCAGCTCCACCCAGGGGACAGGGCTCTATGGCTACACCTTC. The chain links TRBV18 to TRBJ1-2; TRBD1 agrees at 9 bases. Trimming cost V 6 bases and J 4 bases; bases outside gene matches: 9. The length of the CDR3 is 15 residues. Germline CDR1 KGHSH, CDR2 LQKENI. Drawing the rest from reference TRBV18 and TRBJ1-2, the complete variable domain is NAGVMQNPRHLVRRRGQEARLRCSPMKGHSHVYWYRQLPEEGLKFMVYLQKENIIDESGMPKERFSAEFPKEGPSILRIQQVVRGDSAAYFCASSTQGTGLYGYTFGSGTRLTVV.

This rearrangement joins TRBV10-1 to TRBJ2-2, with TRBD2 as a possible D gene (5 bases). Deletions cut 6 bases from V and 7 bases from J, with 12 bases between. The CDR3 runs 13 residues. Germline values: CDR1 WNHNN, CDR2 SYGVQD (reference sequence). CDR3 in amino acids: CASRSGKNGELFF. CDR3 nucleotide sequence: TGCGCCAGCAGATCCGGGAAGAACGGGGAGCTGTTTTTT.

V gene TRBV29-1 combines with J gene TRBJ2-1; 11 bases align to TRBD1. This CDR3 region has 15 residues. CDR1 and CDR2 from the germline V gene are SQVTM and ANQGSEA. J gave up 7 bases and V 7 bases, and 12 bases lay outside the gene matches. This CDR3 is CSGGQGVEFGNEQFF. CDR3 nucleotides: TGCAGCGGGGGACAGGGGGTAGAGTTTGGGAATGAGCAGTTCTTC.